This T cell receptor (beta chain) was captured in a study of shared clonotypes between healthy human individuals. CDR1 and CDR2 from the germline V gene are MNHEY and SVGAGI. The CDR3 covers 14 residues. V dropped 7 bases and J dropped 2 bases, with 11 bases sitting between them. Sequencing used immunoSEQ multiplex PCR; TCRdb keeps in-frame clones, though not all of them. The sample includes about 1.1 million clones, approximately 77% of them seen just once. The sample comprised memory CD4+ T cells from PBMCs. Subset reported: CD45RA-negative fraction. The chain uses TRBV6-5 and TRBJ1-4, with D possibly matching TRBD1 (5 bases). The origin of this receptor is a man younger than 35 in good health. Some clones in this sample may be carry-over from other donors' samples. CDR3 loop: CASKSGPTNEKLFF. CDR3 DNA sequence: TGTGCCAGCAAATCGGGACCGACTAATGAAAAACTGTTTTTT.